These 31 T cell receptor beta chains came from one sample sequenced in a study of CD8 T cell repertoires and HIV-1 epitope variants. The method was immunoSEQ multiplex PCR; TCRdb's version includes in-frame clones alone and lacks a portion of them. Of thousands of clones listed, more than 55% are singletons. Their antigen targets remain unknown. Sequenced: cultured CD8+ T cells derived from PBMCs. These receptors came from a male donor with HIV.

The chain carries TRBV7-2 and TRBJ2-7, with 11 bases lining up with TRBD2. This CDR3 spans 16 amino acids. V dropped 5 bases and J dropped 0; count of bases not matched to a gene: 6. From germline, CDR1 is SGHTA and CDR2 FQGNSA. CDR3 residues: CASSPRTSGSSYEQYF. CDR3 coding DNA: TGTGCCAGCAGCCCCAGGACTAGCGGGTCCTCCTACGAGCAGTACTTC.

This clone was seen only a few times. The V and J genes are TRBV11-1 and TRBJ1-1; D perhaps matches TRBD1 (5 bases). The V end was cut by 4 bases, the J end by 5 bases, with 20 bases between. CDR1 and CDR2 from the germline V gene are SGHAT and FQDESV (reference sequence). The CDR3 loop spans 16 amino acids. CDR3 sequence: CASSSEGAESYTEAFF. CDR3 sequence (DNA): TGTGCCAGCAGCTCTGAAGGGGCCGAATCGTATACTGAAGCTTTCTTT. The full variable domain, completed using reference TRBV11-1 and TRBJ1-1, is EAEVAQSPRYKITEKSQAVAFWCDPISGHATLYWYRQILGQGPELLVQFQDESVVDDSQLPKDRFSAERLKGVDSTLKIQPAELGDSAMYLCASSSEGAESYTEAFFGQGTRLTVV.

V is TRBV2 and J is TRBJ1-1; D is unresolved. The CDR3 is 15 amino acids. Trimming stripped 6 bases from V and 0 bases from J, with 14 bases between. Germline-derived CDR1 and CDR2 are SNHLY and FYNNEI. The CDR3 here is CASSLDGFVNTEAFF. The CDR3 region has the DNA TGTGCCAGCAGCCTCGATGGGTTTGTGAACACTGAAGCTTTCTTT.

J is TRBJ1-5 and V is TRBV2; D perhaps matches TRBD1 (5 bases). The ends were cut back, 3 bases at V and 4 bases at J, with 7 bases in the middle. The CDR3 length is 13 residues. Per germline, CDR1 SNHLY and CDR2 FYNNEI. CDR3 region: CASSEGRNQPQHF. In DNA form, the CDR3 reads TGTGCCAGCAGTGAGGGGCGTAATCAGCCCCAGCATTTT.

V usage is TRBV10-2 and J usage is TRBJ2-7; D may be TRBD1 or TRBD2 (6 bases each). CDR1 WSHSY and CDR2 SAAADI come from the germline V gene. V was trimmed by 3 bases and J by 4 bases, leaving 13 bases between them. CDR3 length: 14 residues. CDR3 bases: TGCGCCAGCAGTGAAGGGGGGTTGATTTACGAGCAGTACTTC. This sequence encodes CASSEGGLIYEQYF.

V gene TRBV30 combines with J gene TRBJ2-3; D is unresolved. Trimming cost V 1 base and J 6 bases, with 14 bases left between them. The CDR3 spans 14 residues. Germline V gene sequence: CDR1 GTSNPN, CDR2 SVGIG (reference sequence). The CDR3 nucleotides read TGTGCCTGGAGTGGTGAGGTTGTTGGCGATACGCAGTATTTT. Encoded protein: CAWSGEVVGDTQYF.

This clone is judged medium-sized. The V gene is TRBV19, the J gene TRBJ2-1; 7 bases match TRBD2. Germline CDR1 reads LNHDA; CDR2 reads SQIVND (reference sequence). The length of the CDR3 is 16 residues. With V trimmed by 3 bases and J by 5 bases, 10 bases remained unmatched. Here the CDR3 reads CASSMAGVWMDNEQFF. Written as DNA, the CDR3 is TGTGCCAGTAGTATGGCGGGGGTTTGGATGGACAATGAGCAGTTCTTC.

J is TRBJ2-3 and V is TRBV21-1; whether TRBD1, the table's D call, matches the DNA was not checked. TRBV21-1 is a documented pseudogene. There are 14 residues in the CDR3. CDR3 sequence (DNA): TGTGCCAGCAGCAGGACAGGGTGGACAGATACGCAGTATTTT. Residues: CASSRTGWTDTQYF.

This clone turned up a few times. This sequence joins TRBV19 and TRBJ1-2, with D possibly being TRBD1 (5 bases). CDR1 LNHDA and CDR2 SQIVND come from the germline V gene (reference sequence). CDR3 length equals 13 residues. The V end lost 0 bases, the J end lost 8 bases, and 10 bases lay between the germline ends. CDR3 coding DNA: TGTGCCAGTAGTATAGATCATCGGGGGGGCTACACCTTC. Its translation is CASSIDHRGGYTF.

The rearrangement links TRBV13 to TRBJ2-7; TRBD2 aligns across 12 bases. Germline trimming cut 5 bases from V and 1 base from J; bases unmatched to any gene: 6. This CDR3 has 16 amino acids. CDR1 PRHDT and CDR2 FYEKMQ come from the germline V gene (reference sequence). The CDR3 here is CASSPRTSGDSYEQYF. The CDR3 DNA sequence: TGTGCCAGCAGCCCCCGGACTAGCGGGGATTCCTACGAGCAGTACTTC.

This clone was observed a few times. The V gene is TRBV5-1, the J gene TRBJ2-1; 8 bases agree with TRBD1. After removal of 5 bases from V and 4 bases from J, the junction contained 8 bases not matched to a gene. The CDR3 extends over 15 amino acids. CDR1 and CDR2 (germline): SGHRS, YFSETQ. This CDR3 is CASSSGTGEYNEQFF. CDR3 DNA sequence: TGCGCCAGCAGTTCCGGGACAGGCGAATACAATGAGCAGTTCTTC. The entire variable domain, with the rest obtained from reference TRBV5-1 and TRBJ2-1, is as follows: KAGVTQTPRYLIKTRGQQVTLSCSPISGHRSVSWYQQTPGQGLQFLFEYFSETQRNKGNFPGRFSGRQFSNSRSEMNVSTLELGDSALYLCASSSGTGEYNEQFFGPGTRLTVL.

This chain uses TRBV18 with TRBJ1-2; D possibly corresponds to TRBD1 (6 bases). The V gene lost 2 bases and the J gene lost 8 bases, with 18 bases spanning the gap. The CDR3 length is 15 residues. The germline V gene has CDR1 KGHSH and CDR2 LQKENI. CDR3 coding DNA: TGTGCCAGCTCACCAGAATTTGCAGGGGTAGAGGGCTACACCTTC. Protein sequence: CASSPEFAGVEGYTF.

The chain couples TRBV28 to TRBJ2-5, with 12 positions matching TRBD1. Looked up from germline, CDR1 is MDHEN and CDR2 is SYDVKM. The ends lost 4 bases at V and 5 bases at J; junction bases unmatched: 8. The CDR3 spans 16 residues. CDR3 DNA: TGTGCCAGCAGTTCGGGACAGGGGGCTGGATGGGAGACCCAGTACTTC. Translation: CASSSGQGAGWETQYF.

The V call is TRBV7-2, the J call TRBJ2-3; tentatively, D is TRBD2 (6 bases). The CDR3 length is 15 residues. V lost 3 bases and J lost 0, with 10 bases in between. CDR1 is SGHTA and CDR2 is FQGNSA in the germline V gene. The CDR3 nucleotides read TGTGCCAGCAGCTTTAGCGGAGCTAGCACAGATACGCAGTATTTT. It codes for CASSFSGASTDTQYF.

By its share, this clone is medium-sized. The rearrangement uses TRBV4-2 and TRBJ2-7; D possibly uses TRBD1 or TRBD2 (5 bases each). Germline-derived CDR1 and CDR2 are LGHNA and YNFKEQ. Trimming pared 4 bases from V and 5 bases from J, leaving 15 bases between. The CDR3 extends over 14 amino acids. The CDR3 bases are TGTGCCAGCAGCCCTACAGGCGGGCGGGACGAGCAGTACTTC. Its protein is CASSPTGGRDEQYF.

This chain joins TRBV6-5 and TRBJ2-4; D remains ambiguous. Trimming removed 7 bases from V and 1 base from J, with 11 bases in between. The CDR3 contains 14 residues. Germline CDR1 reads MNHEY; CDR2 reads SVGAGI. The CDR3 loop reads CASTDKEAKNIQYF. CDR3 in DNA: TGTGCCAGCACTGACAAGGAGGCCAAAAACATTCAGTACTTC.

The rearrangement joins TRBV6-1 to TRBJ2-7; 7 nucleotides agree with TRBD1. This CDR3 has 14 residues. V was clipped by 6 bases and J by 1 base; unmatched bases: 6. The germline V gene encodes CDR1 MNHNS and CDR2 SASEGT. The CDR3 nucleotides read TGTGCCAGCAGCCGGGACAGCCGTTCCTACGAGCAGTACTTC. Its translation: CASSRDSRSYEQYF.

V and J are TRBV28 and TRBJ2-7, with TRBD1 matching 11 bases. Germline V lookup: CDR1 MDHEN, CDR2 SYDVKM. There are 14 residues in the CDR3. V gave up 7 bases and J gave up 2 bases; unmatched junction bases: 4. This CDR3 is CASNPGQGAYEQYF. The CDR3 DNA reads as TGTGCCAGCAATCCGGGACAGGGGGCCTACGAGCAGTACTTC.

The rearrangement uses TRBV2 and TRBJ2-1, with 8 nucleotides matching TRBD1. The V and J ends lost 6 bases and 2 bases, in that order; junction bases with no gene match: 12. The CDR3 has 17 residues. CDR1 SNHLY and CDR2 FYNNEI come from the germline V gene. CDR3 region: CASSSIGQGATYNEQFF. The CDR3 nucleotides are TGTGCCAGCAGCTCCATCGGGCAGGGGGCCACCTACAATGAGCAGTTCTTC.

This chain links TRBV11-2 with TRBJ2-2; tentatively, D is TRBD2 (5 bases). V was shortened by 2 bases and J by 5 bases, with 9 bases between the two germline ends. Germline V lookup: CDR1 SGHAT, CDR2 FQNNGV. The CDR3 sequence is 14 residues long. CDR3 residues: CASSLSRRTGELFF. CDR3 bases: TGTGCCAGCAGCTTAAGCAGGAGGACCGGGGAGCTGTTTTTT.

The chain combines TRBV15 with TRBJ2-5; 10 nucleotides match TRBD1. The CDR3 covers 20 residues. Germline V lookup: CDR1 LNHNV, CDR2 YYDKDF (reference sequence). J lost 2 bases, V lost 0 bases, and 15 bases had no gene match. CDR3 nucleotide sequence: TGTGCCACCAGCAGAGAGGGACCGGGACAGGGGATAAGAGGGCAAGAGACCCAGTACTTC. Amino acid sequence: CATSREGPGQGIRGQETQYF.

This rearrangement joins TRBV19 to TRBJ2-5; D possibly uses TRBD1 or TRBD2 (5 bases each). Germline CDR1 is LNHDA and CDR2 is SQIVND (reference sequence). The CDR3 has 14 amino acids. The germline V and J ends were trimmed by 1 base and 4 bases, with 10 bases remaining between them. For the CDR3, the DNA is TGTGCCAGTAGTATAGGTGGGGGTAGAGAGACCCAGTACTTC. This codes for CASSIGGGRETQYF.

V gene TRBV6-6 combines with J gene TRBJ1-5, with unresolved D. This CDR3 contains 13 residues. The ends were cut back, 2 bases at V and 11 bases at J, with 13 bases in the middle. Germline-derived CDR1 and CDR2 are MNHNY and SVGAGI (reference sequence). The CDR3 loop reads CASSYPPSASQHF. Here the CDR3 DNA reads TGTGCCAGCAGTTACCCCCCAAGCGCTTCCCAGCATTTT.

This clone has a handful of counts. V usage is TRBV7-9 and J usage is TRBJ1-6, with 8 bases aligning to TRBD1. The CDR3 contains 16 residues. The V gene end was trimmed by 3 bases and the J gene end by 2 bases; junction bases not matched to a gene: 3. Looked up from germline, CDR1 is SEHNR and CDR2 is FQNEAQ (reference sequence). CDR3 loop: CASSLDRVAYNSPLHF. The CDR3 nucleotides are TGTGCCAGCAGCTTGGACAGGGTAGCCTATAATTCACCCCTCCACTTT.

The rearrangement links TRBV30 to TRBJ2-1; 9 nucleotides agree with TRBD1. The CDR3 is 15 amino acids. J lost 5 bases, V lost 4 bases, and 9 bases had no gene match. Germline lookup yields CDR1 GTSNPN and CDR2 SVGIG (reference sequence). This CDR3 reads CAWTPWDREDNEQFF. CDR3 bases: TGTGCCTGGACTCCGTGGGACAGGGAGGACAATGAGCAGTTCTTC.

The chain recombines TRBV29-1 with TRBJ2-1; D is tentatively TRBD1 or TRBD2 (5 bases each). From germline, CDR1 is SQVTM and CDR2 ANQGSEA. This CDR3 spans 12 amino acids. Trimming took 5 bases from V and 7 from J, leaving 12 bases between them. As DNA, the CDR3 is TGCAGCGTTCCCGAGGGGCCAAATGAGCAGTTCTTC. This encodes CSVPEGPNEQFF.

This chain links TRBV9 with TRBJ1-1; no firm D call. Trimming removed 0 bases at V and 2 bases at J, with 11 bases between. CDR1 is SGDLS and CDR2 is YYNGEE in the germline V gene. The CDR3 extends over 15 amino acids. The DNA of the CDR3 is TGTGCCAGCAGCGTAGTCGGAAACGGAAACACTGAAGCTTTCTTT. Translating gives CASSVVGNGNTEAFF. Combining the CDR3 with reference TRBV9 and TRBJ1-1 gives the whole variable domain DSGVTQTPKHLITATGQRVTLRCSPRSGDLSVYWYQQSLDQGLQFLIQYYNGEERAKGNILERFSAQQFPDLHSELNLSSLELGDSALYFCASSVVGNGNTEAFFGQGTRLTVV.

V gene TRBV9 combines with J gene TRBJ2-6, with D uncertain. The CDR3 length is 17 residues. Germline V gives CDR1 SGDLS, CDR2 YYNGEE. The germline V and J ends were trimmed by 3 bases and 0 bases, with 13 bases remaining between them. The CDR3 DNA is TGTGCCAGCAGCGACGTGTCTACGAGCTCTGGGGCCAACGTCCTGACTTTC. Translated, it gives CASSDVSTSSGANVLTF.

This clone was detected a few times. The CDR3 nucleotides read TGTGCCATCAGTGGGGGCCTGGATGGAGGCTATGGCTACACCTTC. It translates to CAISGGLDGGYGYTF. The chain has TRBV10-3 and TRBJ1-2; a possible D gene is TRBD1 (5 bases). CDR1 is ENHRY and CDR2 is SYGVKD in the germline V gene. Trimming took 4 bases from V and 4 from J, leaving 16 bases between them. The CDR3 spans 15 residues.

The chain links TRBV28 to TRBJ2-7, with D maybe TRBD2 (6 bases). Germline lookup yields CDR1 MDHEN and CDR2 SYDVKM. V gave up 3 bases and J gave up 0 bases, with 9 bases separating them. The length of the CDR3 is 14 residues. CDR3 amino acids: CASSFAGSSYEQYF. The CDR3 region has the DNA TGTGCCAGCAGTTTTGCCGGGAGCTCCTACGAGCAGTACTTC.

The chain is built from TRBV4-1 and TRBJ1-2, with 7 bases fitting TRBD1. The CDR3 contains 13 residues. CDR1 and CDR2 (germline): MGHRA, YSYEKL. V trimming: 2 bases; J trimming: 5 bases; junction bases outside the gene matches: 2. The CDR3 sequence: CASSQTGDYGYTF. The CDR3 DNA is TGCGCCAGCAGCCAAACAGGGGATTATGGCTACACCTTC.